The entry that follows covers one T cell receptor (beta chain) sequence. The antigen is unknown. This entry comes from a study of human T cells and chemical hapten exposure. Across the whole study: Sensitization applied 2% DPC to roughly 2 cm by roughly 2 cm of upper inner arm skin. General observations from the study: Expanded TCRs were compared with controls, and the expanded TCRs formed significantly more large CDR3 similarity clusters.

Original processing notes: Samples had a median of around 96,000 TCRs, ranging roughly 20,000 to 690,600. TCRdb called the RACE reads again in MiXCR, with one record for every CDR3 protein. TCRdb's processing, not the study's, gives the V and J calls here. The table includes more than 85,000 distinct CDR3 sequences, around 10% detected once. As to time point: patch test 2, 6 weeks after DPC sensitization. The treatment was: therapeutic diphenylcyclopropenone sensitization with weekly scalp DPC. The authors extracted total RNA from unfractionated whole blood. Germline-derived CDR1 and CDR2 are SGHVS and FNYEAQ. Trimming pared 7 bases from V and 0 bases from J, leaving 10 bases between. This CDR3 contains 14 residues.

The chain has TRBV7-6 and TRBJ2-1; D is possibly TRBD2 (5 bases). The source was whole blood, collected in connection with sensitization to the hapten diphenylcyclopropenone (DPC). The receptor was derived from a middle-aged man with alopecia areata. Some clones in this sample may be carry-over from other donors' samples. CDR3 nucleotide sequence: TGTGCCAGCACCCCGGGGAACTCCTACAATGAGCAGTTCTTC. Its protein product is CASTPGNSYNEQFF.